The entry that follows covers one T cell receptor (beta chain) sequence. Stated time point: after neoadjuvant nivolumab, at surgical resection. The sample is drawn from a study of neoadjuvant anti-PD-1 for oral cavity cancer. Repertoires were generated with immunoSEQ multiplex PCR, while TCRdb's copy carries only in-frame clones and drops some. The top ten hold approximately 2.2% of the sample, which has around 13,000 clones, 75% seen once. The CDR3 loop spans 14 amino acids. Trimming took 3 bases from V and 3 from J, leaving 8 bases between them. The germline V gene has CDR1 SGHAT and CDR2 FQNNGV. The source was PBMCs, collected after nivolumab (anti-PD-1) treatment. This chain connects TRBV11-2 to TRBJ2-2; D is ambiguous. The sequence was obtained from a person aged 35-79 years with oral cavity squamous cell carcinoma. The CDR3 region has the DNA TGTGCCAGCAGCTTTCGACGTTACACCGGGGAGCTGTTTTTT. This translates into CASSFRRYTGELFF.